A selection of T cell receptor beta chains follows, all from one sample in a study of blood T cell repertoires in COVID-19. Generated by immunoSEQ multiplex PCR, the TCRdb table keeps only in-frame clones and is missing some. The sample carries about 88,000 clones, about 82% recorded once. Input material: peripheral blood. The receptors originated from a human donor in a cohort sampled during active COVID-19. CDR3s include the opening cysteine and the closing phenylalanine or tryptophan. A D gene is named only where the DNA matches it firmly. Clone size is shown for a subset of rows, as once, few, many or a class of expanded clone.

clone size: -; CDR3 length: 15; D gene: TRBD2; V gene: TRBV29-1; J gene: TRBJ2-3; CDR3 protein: CSVAPGLVTTDTQYF; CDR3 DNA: TGCAGCGTTGCCCCCGGACTAGTTACAACAGATACGCAGTATTTT
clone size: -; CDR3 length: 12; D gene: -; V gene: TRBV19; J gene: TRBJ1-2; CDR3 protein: CASSIDSYGYTF; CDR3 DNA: TGTGCCAGTAGTATCGACAGCTATGGCTACACCTTC
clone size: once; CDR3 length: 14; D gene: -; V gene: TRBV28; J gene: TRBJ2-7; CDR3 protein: CASSFRQSSYEQYF; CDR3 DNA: TGTGCCAGCAGTTTCCGACAGTCCTCCTACGAGCAGTACTTC
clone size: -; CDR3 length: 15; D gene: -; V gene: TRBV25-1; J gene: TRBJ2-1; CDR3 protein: CASSAQGRPYNEQFF; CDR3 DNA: TGTGCCAGCAGTGCGCAGGGGCGGCCCTACAATGAGCAGTTCTTC
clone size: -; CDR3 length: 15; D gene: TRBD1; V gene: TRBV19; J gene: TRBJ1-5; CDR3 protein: CASKSQGAGNQPQHF; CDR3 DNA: TGTGCCAGTAAGTCTCAGGGGGCCGGCAATCAGCCCCAGCATTTT
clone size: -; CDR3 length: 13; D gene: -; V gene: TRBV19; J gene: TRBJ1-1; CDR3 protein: CASSISVNTEAFF; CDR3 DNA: TGTGCCAGTAGTATTAGCGTCAACACTGAAGCTTTCTTT
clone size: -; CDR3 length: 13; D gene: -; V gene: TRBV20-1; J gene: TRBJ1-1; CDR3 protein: CSASLGRGTEAFF; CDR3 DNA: TGCAGTGCTAGTCTCGGCAGGGGCACTGAAGCTTTCTTT
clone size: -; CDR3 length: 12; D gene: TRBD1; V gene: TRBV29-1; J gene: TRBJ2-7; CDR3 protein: CSVTGGNYEQYF; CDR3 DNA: TGCAGCGTGACAGGGGGTAACTACGAGCAGTACTTC
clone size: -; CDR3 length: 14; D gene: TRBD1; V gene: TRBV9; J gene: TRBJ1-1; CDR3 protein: CASSPGQGASEAFF; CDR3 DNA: TGTGCCAGCAGCCCAGGACAGGGGGCTTCTGAAGCTTTCTTT
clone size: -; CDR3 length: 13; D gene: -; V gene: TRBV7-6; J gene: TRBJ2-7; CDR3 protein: CASSLELVGEQYF; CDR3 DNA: TGTGCCAGCAGCTTAGAACTAGTCGGAGAGCAGTACTTC
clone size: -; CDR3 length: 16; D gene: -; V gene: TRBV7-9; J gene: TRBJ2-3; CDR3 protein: CASSPPGGTSTDTQYF; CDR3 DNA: TGTGCCAGCAGCCCTCCCGGAGGTACTAGCACAGATACGCAGTATTTT
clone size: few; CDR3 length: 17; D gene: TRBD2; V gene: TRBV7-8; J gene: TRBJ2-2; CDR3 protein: CASSLEMERGGSGELFF; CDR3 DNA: TGTGCCAGCAGCTTAGAAATGGAGCGGGGGGGCTCCGGGGAGCTGTTTTTT
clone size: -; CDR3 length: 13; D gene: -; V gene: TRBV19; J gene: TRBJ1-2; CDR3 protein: CATRDIGFYGYTF; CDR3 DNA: TGTGCCACTCGGGACATCGGGTTCTATGGCTACACCTTC
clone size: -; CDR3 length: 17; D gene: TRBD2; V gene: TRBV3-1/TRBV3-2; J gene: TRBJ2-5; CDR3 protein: CASSRRLAGGNQETQYF; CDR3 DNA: TGTGCCAGCAGCCGACGACTAGCGGGGGGAAACCAAGAGACCCAGTACTTC
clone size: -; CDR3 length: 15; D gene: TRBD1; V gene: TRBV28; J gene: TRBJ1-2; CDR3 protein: CASSYQTGGSHGYTF; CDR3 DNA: TGTGCCAGCAGTTATCAGACAGGGGGTAGTCATGGCTACACCTTC
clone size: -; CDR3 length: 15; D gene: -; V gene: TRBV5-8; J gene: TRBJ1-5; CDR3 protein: CASRGGVGGSSPQHF; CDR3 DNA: TGTGCCAGCAGAGGGGGTGTGGGCGGGTCATCGCCCCAGCATTTT
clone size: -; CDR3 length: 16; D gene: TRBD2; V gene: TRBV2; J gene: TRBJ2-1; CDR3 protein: CASSELRAGGRNEQFF; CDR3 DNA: TGTGCCAGCAGTGAACTCCGAGCGGGGGGGCGAAATGAGCAGTTCTTC
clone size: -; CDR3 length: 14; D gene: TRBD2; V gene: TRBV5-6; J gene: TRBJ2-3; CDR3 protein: CASSSAGGTDTQYF; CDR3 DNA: TGTGCCAGCAGCTCCGCGGGGGGCACAGATACGCAGTATTTT
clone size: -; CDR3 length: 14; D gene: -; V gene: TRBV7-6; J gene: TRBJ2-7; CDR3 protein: CASSLGAGSYEQYF; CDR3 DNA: TGTGCCAGCAGCTTAGGTGCCGGTTCCTACGAGCAGTACTTC
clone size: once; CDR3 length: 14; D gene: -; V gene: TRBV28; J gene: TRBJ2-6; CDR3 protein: CASTPYTGANVLTF; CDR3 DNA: TGTGCCAGCACGCCCTATACTGGGGCCAACGTCCTGACTTTC
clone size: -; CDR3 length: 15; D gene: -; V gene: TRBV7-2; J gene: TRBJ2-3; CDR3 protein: CASSLLGGSTDTQYF; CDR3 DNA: TGTGCCAGCAGCTTATTAGGCGGTAGCACAGATACGCAGTATTTT
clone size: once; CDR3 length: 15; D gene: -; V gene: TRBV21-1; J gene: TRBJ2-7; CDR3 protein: CAGDGTSGGSYEQYF; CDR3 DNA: TGTGCCGGGGACGGGACTAGCGGGGGCTCCTACGAGCAGTACTTC
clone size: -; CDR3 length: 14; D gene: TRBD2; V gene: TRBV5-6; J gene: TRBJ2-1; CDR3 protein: CASSLDPGLGDQFF; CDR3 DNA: TGTGCCAGCAGCTTGGACCCGGGACTAGGAGACCAGTTCTTC
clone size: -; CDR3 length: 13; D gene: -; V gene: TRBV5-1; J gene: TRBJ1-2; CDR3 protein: CASSSTGGYGYTF; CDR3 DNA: TGCGCCAGCAGCTCGACAGGCGGCTATGGCTACACCTTC
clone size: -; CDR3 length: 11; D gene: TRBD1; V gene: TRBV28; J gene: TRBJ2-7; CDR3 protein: CASLDRSEQYF; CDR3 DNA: TGTGCCAGCCTGGACAGGAGCGAGCAGTACTTC
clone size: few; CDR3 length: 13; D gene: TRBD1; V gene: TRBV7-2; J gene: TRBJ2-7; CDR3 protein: CASTGQGAGEQYF; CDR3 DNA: TGTGCCAGCACCGGACAGGGGGCTGGGGAGCAGTACTTC
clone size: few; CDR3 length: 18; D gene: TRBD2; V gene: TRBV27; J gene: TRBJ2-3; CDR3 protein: CASSLRAVLLAETDTQYF; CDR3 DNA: TGTGCCAGCAGTTTAAGGGCAGTTCTCCTAGCGGAAACAGATACGCAGTATTTT
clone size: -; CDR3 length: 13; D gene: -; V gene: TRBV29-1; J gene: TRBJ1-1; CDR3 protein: CSVPAQGNTEAFF; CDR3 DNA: TGCAGCGTTCCTGCCCAGGGGAACACTGAAGCTTTCTTT
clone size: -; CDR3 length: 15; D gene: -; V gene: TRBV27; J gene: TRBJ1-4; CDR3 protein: CASSLYQGWNEKLFF; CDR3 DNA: TGTGCCAGCAGTTTGTACCAGGGATGGAATGAAAAACTGTTTTTT
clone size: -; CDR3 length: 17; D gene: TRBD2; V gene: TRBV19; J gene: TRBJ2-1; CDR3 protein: CASSISFRGEAYNEQFF; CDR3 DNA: TGTGCCAGTAGTATATCCTTCCGGGGGGAGGCCTACAATGAGCAGTTCTTC
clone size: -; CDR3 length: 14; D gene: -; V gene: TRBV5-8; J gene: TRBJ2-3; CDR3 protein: CASSKTASTDTQYF; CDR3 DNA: TGTGCCAGCAGCAAAACAGCTAGCACAGATACGCAGTATTTT
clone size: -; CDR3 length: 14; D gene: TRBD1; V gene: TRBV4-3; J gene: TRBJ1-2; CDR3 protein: CASSQEQGNYGYTF; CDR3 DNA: TGCGCCAGCAGCCAAGAACAGGGGAACTATGGCTACACCTTC